The rows below give T cell receptor beta chains drawn from one sample of a study of T cell responses to AZD1222 COVID-19 vaccine. Some clones are missing from TCRdb's copy, which holds only in-frame ones; the method was immunoSEQ multiplex PCR. The sample includes approximately 190,000 clones, 92% of them seen just once. The sequences come from peripheral blood, collected on day 0 of AZD1222 vaccination. The receptors stem from an adult in good health. CDR3s include the opening cysteine and the closing phenylalanine or tryptophan. D genes are given only for firm matches. Only some rows state a clone size, as once, few, many or a class for expanded clones.

>.|TRBV9|.|TRBJ1-2
TGTGCCAGCAGCTCCCGGGCCGGTGGCTACACCTTC
CASSSRAGGYTF
>.|TRBV5-1|TRBD1|TRBJ1-1
TGCGCCAGCAGCCCCGGGACAGGGGGCGCCGGTACTGAAGCTTTCTTT
CASSPGTGGAGTEAFF
>.|TRBV7-9|.|TRBJ2-5
TGTGCCAGCAGCGGAGGGACGGCCGGACGGTGGCTCCAAGAGACCCAGTACTTC
CASSGGTAGRWLQETQYF
>.|TRBV9|.|TRBJ2-2
TGTGCCAGCAGCGTAGGGCCGGGGAACGGGGAGCTGTTTTTT
CASSVGPGNGELFF
>once|TRBV15|.|TRBJ2-6
TGTGCCACCAGCAGACCCGGGGAGTGGCTCAACGTCCTGACTTTC
CATSRPGEWLNVLTF
>once|TRBV7-3|.|TRBJ1-1
TGTGCCAGCAGCAGGGGGATGAACACTGAAGCTTTCTTT
CASSRGMNTEAFF
>.|TRBV7-2|.|TRBJ2-6
TGTGCCAGCAGCACCGGCCACCTATCTGGGGCCAACGTCCTGACTTTC
CASSTGHLSGANVLTF
>.|TRBV6-5|.|TRBJ2-6
TGTGCCAGCAGATACTCTGGGGCCAACGTCCTGACTTTC
CASRYSGANVLTF
>.|TRBV7-8|.|TRBJ2-1
TGTGCCAGCAGTCCCGCGGGGGCCGACAATGAGCAGTTCTTC
CASSPAGADNEQFF
>.|TRBV20-1|.|TRBJ2-3
TGCAGGGCACAGGGCCCAGATACGCAGTATTTT
CRAQGPDTQYF
>.|TRBV7-9|TRBD1|TRBJ1-5
TGTGCCAGCAGCGGGGGACAGGCCCTCTGGCAGCCCCAGCATTTT
CASSGGQALWQPQHF
>.|TRBV2|TRBD1|TRBJ2-7
TGTGCCAGCAGTCGCGACAGGGGCAACTACGAGCAGTACTTC
CASSRDRGNYEQYF
>.|TRBV30|.|TRBJ2-3
TGTGCCTGGAGCGGGAGCACAGATACGCAGTATTTT
CAWSGSTDTQYF
>once|TRBV19|.|TRBJ1-1
TGTGCCAGTAGTATAGAACACCTCCAGGGGCTAAATGAAGCTTTCTTT
CASSIEHLQGLNEAFF
>.|TRBV5-1|.|TRBJ1-4
TGCGCCAGCAGCTCCGGATCTACGGGTGAAAAACTGTTTTTT
CASSSGSTGEKLFF
>.|TRBV11-3|.|TRBJ1-6
TGTGCCAGCAGCCCCGGCGGGGGTTCACCCCTCCACTTT
CASSPGGGSPLHF
>.|TRBV28|.|TRBJ1-6
TGTGCCAGCATCTCCCAGCAGGGGCCTGGAACCCTCCACTTT
CASISQQGPGTLHF
>.|TRBV19|.|TRBJ2-5
TGTGCCAGTAGTACCGGGGCCGAGACCCAGTACTTC
CASSTGAETQYF
>.|TRBV6-2/TRBV6-3|.|TRBJ1-1
TGTGCCAGCAGTTATAGGGCGAACACTGAAGCTTTCTTT
CASSYRANTEAFF
>.|TRBV6-1|TRBD1|TRBJ1-2
TGTGCCAGCAGTGAGGACAGGCAGGGCTATGGCTACACCTTC
CASSEDRQGYGYTF
>.|TRBV23-1|TRBD1|TRBJ2-7
TGCGCCAGCAGTCAGTTGGGGGACAGGGGGCGATACGAGCAGTACTTC
CASSQLGDRGRYEQYF
>.|TRBV2|.|TRBJ1-3
TGTGCCAGCAGTGGAGCCCCAATTCCTGGAAACACCATATATTTT
CASSGAPIPGNTIYF
>.|TRBV5-1|.|TRBJ1-5
TGCGCCAGCAGTGAAGGCGCCAGCCGCGATAGCAATCAGCCCCAGCATTTT
CASSEGASRDSNQPQHF
>.|TRBV6-6|TRBD1|TRBJ1-1
TGTGCCAGCAGGGGACAGGAGAAAATGAACACTGAAGCTTTCTTT
CASRGQEKMNTEAFF
>.|TRBV9|.|TRBJ1-6
TGTGCCAGCAGCGTAGCGTCGAGCTCCTATAATTCACCCCTCCACTTT
CASSVASSSYNSPLHF
>.|TRBV2|TRBD1|TRBJ1-4
TGTGCCAGCAAAAGACAGGGGCTAGGGACAACTAATGAAAAACTGTTTTTT
CASKRQGLGTTNEKLFF
>.|TRBV6-5|.|TRBJ2-7
TGTGCCAGCAGTCCCAGGGGCTACGAGCAGTACTTC
CASSPRGYEQYF
>.|TRBV11-2|.|TRBJ1-1
TGTGCCAGCAGCTTAGTATTTTCAGGTGAAGCTTTCTTT
CASSLVFSGEAFF
>.|TRBV28|.|TRBJ2-5
TGTGCCAGCAGTACTCGCCCCAGACAAGAGACCCAGTACTTC
CASSTRPRQETQYF